This T cell receptor (beta chain) was found in a study of T cell repertoires in cytomegalovirus infection. Study background: In public TCR beta signatures, there were indications of both CMV infection and matching HLA type.

TCRdb recomputed calls from the reads with MiXCR, one row per CDR3 protein. The sample lists just over 450,000 distinct CDR3 sequences, approximately 40% occurring once. Between the trimmed V and J ends, which lost 2 bases and 3 bases, there was a span of 8 bases. Looked up from germline, CDR1 is SGHTA and CDR2 is FQGNSA. CDR3 length: 13 amino acids. Points from the study as a whole: HLA-C-restricted TCR beta clonotypes specific for CMV led the ex vivo response. Cumulative frequency of public TCR beta families picked out carriers of CMV plus the relevant HLA.

This clonotype appeared a few times. No antigen is known for it. The source was cultured PBMCs, collected from culture after CMV antigen stimulation. The origin of this receptor is a human donor in good health (CMV status not recorded). Some clones in this sample may be carry-over from other donors' samples. This chain links TRBV7-2 with TRBJ2-7; maybe TRBD1 (6 bases). The CDR3 loop is CASSLQGYYEQYF. The CDR3 bases are TGTGCCAGCAGCTTACAGGGGTACTACGAGCAGTACTTC. Based on the CDR3 plus reference TRBV7-2 and TRBJ2-7, the full variable domain is GAGVSQSPSNKVTEKGKDVELRCDPISGHTALYWYRQSLGQGLEFLIYFQGNSAPDKSGLPSDRFSAERTGGSVSTLTIQRTQQEDSAVYLCASSLQGYYEQYFGPGTRLTVT.